The 20 T cell receptor beta chains below were found in one sample sequenced in a study of molecular identifiers for immune sequencing clone quantification. One entry per CDR3 protein, called by TCRdb with MiXCR from the PCR reads. Of a few hundred thousand distinct CDR3 sequences listed, about a fifth are singletons. Material for sequencing was naive CD8+ T cells from blood, with Jurkat cell RNA spiked in. The subset is: FACS-sorted CD8+CD4-CCR7+CD45RA+ naive T cells. Receptors were obtained from a human donor in good health. Some libraries in this study had Jurkat cell RNA spiked in.

This clonotype was counted between two and nine times. The rearrangement joins TRBV19 to TRBJ2-5; TRBD1 is a possible D gene (7 bases). Per germline, CDR1 LNHDA and CDR2 SQIVND (reference sequence). This CDR3 has 16 residues. V lost 5 bases, J lost 2 bases, and 18 bases lay in between. The CDR3: CASSAGQPTPQETQYF. The DNA for the CDR3 is TGTGCCAGTAGTGCGGGACAGCCAACTCCGCAAGAGACCCAGTACTTC. Drawing the rest from reference TRBV19 and TRBJ2-5, the complete variable domain is DGGITQSPKYLFRKEGQNVTLSCEQNLNHDAMYWYRQDPGQGLRLIYYSQIVNDFQKGDIAEGYSVSREKKESFPLTVTSAQKNPTAFYLCASSAGQPTPQETQYFGPGTRLLVL.

The CDR3 bases are TGTGCCAGCAGGGCGTCCTGGGCAGAAGCTTTCTTT. Residues: CASRASWAEAFF. The V and J genes are TRBV28 and TRBJ1-1; D not certain. The CDR3 is 12 residues long. The V end lost 6 bases, the J end lost 8 bases, and 13 bases lay between the germline ends. Germline CDR1 is MDHEN and CDR2 is SYDVKM.

The CDR3 DNA reads TGTGCCAGCAGTGGGGGGAAGGGGCAGTTCTTC. Its translation is CASSGGKGQFF. The chain has TRBV2 and TRBJ2-1; either TRBD1 or TRBD2 may supply D (5 bases each). The germline gives CDR1 SNHLY, CDR2 FYNNEI. The length of the CDR3 is 11 residues. Trimming shortened V by 4 bases and J by 12 bases, and 10 bases separated the two germline ends. Together with reference TRBV2 and TRBJ2-1, the CDR3 gives the full variable domain: EPEVTQTPSHQVTQMGQEVILRCVPISNHLYFYWYRQILGQKVEFLVSFYNNEISEKSEIFDDQFSVERPDGSNFTLKIRSTKLEDSAMYFCASSGGKGQFFGPGTRLTVL.

This chain joins TRBV20-1 and TRBJ2-1, with no clear D. CDR3 length equals 14 residues. V shed 2 bases and J shed 3 bases, with 11 bases lying between them. Germline V gives CDR1 DFQATT, CDR2 SNEGSKA (reference sequence). CDR3 region: CSARNPDDYNEQFF. CDR3 coding DNA: TGCAGTGCTAGAAACCCAGATGACTACAATGAGCAGTTCTTC.

This clonotype has just a few counts. The chain employs TRBV6-1 and TRBJ1-1; D unresolved. V was trimmed by 2 bases and J by 2 bases, leaving 6 bases between them. CDR1 MNHNS and CDR2 SASEGT come from the germline V gene. This CDR3 region has 13 residues. CDR3 region: CASSELGNTEAFF. The DNA for the CDR3 is TGTGCCAGCAGTGAACTGGGAAACACTGAAGCTTTCTTT.

The sample holds a few counts of this clonotype. This CDR3 is CASSLDLGPAAYNEQFF. The CDR3 bases are TGTGCCAGCAGCTTAGATCTGGGCCCGGCCGCCTACAATGAGCAGTTCTTC. The chain combines TRBV11-2 with TRBJ2-1; D ambiguous. Germline assignment: CDR1 SGHAT and CDR2 FQNNGV. Between the trimmed V and J ends, which lost 0 bases and 2 bases, there was a span of 14 bases. The CDR3 covers 17 residues.

This clonotype was detected many times. V and J are TRBV5-1 and TRBJ2-5; D gene ambiguous. The CDR3 totals 15 residues. Germline loops: CDR1 SGHRS, CDR2 YFSETQ. The V gene lost 0 bases and the J gene lost 1 base, with 10 bases spanning the gap. Here the CDR3 DNA reads TGCGCCAGCAGCTTGGCGGAGATAGGCCAAGAGACCCAGTACTTC. It is translated as CASSLAEIGQETQYF. Based on the CDR3 plus reference TRBV5-1 and TRBJ2-5, the full variable domain is KAGVTQTPRYLIKTRGQQVTLSCSPISGHRSVSWYQQTPGQGLQFLFEYFSETQRNKGNFPGRFSGRQFSNSRSEMNVSTLELGDSALYLCASSLAEIGQETQYFGPGTRLLVL.

This clonotype was detected only a few times. The CDR3 protein is CASSQGTQGQAGNTIYF. CDR3 coding DNA: TGCGCCAGCAGCCAAGGGACTCAGGGGCAGGCTGGAAACACCATATATTTT. The rearrangement joins TRBV4-1 to TRBJ1-3; possibly TRBD1 for D (6 bases). V was pared by 1 base and J by 2 bases, with 15 bases between. This CDR3 is 17 amino acids long. CDR1 is MGHRA and CDR2 is YSYEKL in the germline V gene.

This clonotype showed up many times. The chain is built from TRBV29-1 and TRBJ2-7; TRBD1 or TRBD2 may be the D gene (5 bases each). CDR1 SQVTM and CDR2 ANQGSEA come from the germline V gene. This CDR3 region has 12 residues. Trimming shortened V by 7 bases and J by 2 bases, and 12 bases separated the two germline ends. This chain's CDR3 is CSGGAVAYEQYF. Written as DNA, the CDR3 is TGCAGCGGAGGGGCAGTGGCCTACGAGCAGTACTTC.

The chain combines TRBV7-9 with TRBJ2-1, with D tentatively TRBD1 (6 bases). From germline, CDR1 is SEHNR and CDR2 FQNEAQ (reference sequence). Trimming left V 8 bases short and J 6 bases short, with 17 bases between. The CDR3 extends over 14 amino acids. In nucleotides, the CDR3 is TGTGCCAGCGGCAGGACAGCCGGAATCAATGAGCAGTTCTTC. Its translation: CASGRTAGINEQFF.

This clonotype was found a few times. The chain uses TRBV24-1 and TRBJ2-3, with TRBD2 matching over 12 bases. CDR3 size: 17 residues. Germline trimming cut 3 bases from V and 2 bases from J; bases unmatched to any gene: 5. The germline CDR1 and CDR2 sequences are KGHDR and SFDVKD. The CDR3 DNA follows: TGTGCCACCAGTGATCCCGGACTAGCGGGAACCACAGATACGCAGTATTTT. Protein: CATSDPGLAGTTDTQYF.

This clonotype was seen ten or more times. The gene calls are TRBV7-9 and TRBJ2-7; D may match TRBD1 or TRBD2 (5 bases each). There are 14 residues in the CDR3. Trimming removed 8 bases at V and 3 bases at J, with 17 bases between. CDR1 SEHNR and CDR2 FQNEAQ come from the germline V gene (reference sequence). CDR3 sequence (DNA): TGTGCCAGCTCACCACGGGACCGGGACTACGAGCAGTACTTC. This gives the protein CASSPRDRDYEQYF.

A word on this clonotype: The germline gene is not matched at one end of the junction; a read error may be the cause. The CDR3 loop is CAGSLLGEETQYF. DNA of the CDR3: TGTGCCGGCAGCTTGCTAGGGGAAGAGACCCAGTACTTC. The rearrangement links TRBV11-2 to TRBJ2-5, with D perhaps matching TRBD1 (5 bases). The CDR3 contains 13 residues. In germline, CDR1 is SGHAT, CDR2 FQNNGV.

This clonotype was seen many times. The chain has TRBV29-1 and TRBJ2-7; D possibly corresponds to TRBD1 (6 bases). Trimming removed 4 bases from V and 5 bases from J, with 18 bases in between. Germline-derived CDR1 and CDR2 are SQVTM and ANQGSEA. The CDR3 covers 14 residues. Here the CDR3 reads CSVVWGPLSNEQYF. In DNA form, the CDR3 reads TGCAGCGTTGTTTGGGGGCCGCTGTCGAACGAGCAGTACTTC.

CDR3 protein: CASSIDFGGRTEAFF. As DNA, the CDR3 is TGTGCCAGTAGTATAGACTTTGGGGGTAGGACTGAAGCTTTCTTT. V is TRBV19 and J is TRBJ1-1, with D possibly TRBD1 on 5 matching bases. Trimming pared 0 bases from V and 5 bases from J, leaving 13 bases between. CDR3 length: 15 residues. Germline V lookup: CDR1 LNHDA, CDR2 SQIVND (reference sequence).

The V gene is TRBV3-1, the J gene TRBJ1-2; D unclear. This CDR3 region has 15 residues. Germline CDR1 is LGHDT and CDR2 is YNNKEL (reference sequence). Trimming took 0 bases from V and 6 from J, leaving 14 bases between them. In DNA, the CDR3 is TGTGCCAGCAGCCAAGATTTGAGCCAGAGGGATGGCTACACCTTC. Translating gives CASSQDLSQRDGYTF. The full variable domain, rest sourced from reference TRBV3-1 and TRBJ1-2, is DTAVSQTPKYLVTQMGNDKSIKCEQNLGHDTMYWYKQDSKKFLKIMFSYNNKELIINETVPNRFSPKSPDKAHLNLHINSLELGDSAVYFCASSQDLSQRDGYTFGSGTRLTVV.

Concerning this clonotype: With a much larger clone just one base away, this may be a read error. This chain links TRBV6-1 with TRBJ2-2, with 7 nucleotides matching TRBD1. The CDR3 has 14 amino acids. Per germline, CDR1 MNHNS and CDR2 SASEGT. The CDR3, as DNA: TGTGCCAACAGTGAGACAGGGATTACCGGGGAGCTGTTTTTT. It encodes CANSETGITGELFF.

The chain links TRBV20-1 to TRBJ2-3; no clear D gene. CDR3 length: 14 residues. The germline CDR1 and CDR2 sequences are DFQATT and SNEGSKA (reference sequence). Here the CDR3 DNA reads TGCAGCAATTTGCTGGCAGGTGGCACAGATACGCAGTATTTT. This codes for CSNLLAGGTDTQYF.

The chain employs TRBV14 and TRBJ2-1; D tentatively fits TRBD1 or TRBD2 (6 bases each). Germline CDR1 SGHDN, CDR2 FVKESK. This CDR3 is 16 amino acids long. V was cut by 4 bases and J by 0 bases, with 13 bases left in between. CDR3 sequence: CASSPVRGASYNEQFF. The CDR3 DNA follows: TGTGCCAGCAGCCCCGTAAGGGGGGCCTCCTACAATGAGCAGTTCTTC.

This chain uses TRBV7-9 with TRBJ1-2; 7 bases fit TRBD1. Trimming took 2 bases from V and 6 from J; bases not matched to a gene: 3. The CDR3 is made up of 13 amino acids. From germline, CDR1 is SEHNR and CDR2 FQNEAQ (reference sequence). CDR3: CASSLWDSNGYTF. DNA of the CDR3: TGTGCCAGCAGCTTATGGGACAGTAATGGCTACACCTTC.